A single sample is the source of the 16 T cell receptor beta chains below, sequenced in a study of regulatory T cells in long-lasting Graves disease. As to time point: newly diagnosed GD, antithyroid drugs for less than 3 months. Extracted RNA from PBMCs served as the source of the TCR library. Assembly of TCR beta libraries relied on iRepertoire HTBI primers together with Arm-PCR of CDR3 regions. One entry per CDR3 protein results from TCRdb running MiXCR on the multiplex PCR reads. The sample holds roughly 380,000 distinct CDR3 sequences, over 15% seen once. The same specimen was also included in a second study, on T cells in Graves' hyperthyroidism and ophthalmopathy.

The material sequenced was peripheral blood mononuclear cells (PBMCs), taken at new diagnosis, from a patient treated with antithyroid drugs. The receptors were gathered from a man aged 35 to 55 with Graves disease.

In this sample, this clonotype turned up a few times. The J gene is TRBJ2-5, the V gene TRBV11-2; perhaps TRBD1 as D (5 bases). The CDR3 loop spans 15 amino acids. Trimming removed 2 bases at V and 3 bases at J, with 13 bases between. CDR1 SGHAT and CDR2 FQNNGV come from the germline V gene. The CDR3 region is CASSLTHVREETQYF. CDR3 sequence (DNA): TGTGCCAGCAGCTTAACTCATGTCAGGGAAGAGACCCAGTACTTC. The full variable domain, its missing parts supplied by reference TRBV11-2 and TRBJ2-5, is EAGVAQSPRYKIIEKRQSVAFWCNPISGHATLYWYQQILGQGPKLLIQFQNNGVVDDSQLPKDRFSAERLKGVDSTLKIQPAKLEDSAVYLCASSLTHVREETQYFGPGTRLLVL.

Comments on this clonotype: Being one base from a much bigger clone, this may be a read error. The V and J genes are TRBV20-1 and TRBJ2-1; perhaps TRBD2 as D (6 bases). The CDR3 contains 16 residues. Trimming shortened V by 7 bases and J by 4 bases, and 23 bases separated the two germline ends. The V gene's germline CDR1 is DFQATT and CDR2 SNEGSKA (reference sequence). CDR3 bases: TGCAGTGTTGGCCGAATAGGAGGGGTTCCGTACAATGAGCAGTTCTTC. Amino acid sequence: CSVGRIGGVPYNEQFF.

This chain links TRBV11-3 with TRBJ2-3; D might be TRBD1 or TRBD2, each matching 6 bases. Germline V lookup: CDR1 SGHNT, CDR2 YENEEA. Trimming removed 5 bases from V and 3 bases from J, with 15 bases in between. The CDR3 spans 15 residues. The CDR3 nucleotides are TGTGCCAGCAGCCGAGGGGGAGGCATGACAGATACGCAGTATTTT. This codes for CASSRGGGMTDTQYF.

This clonotype was counted ten times or more. The chain carries TRBV28 and TRBJ2-2; the D gene is possibly TRBD1 (6 bases). The CDR3 spans 14 residues. Looked up from germline, CDR1 is MDHEN and CDR2 is SYDVKM. V was pared by 7 bases and J by 1 base, with 10 bases between. The CDR3 loop is CASMPQGNTGELFF. The CDR3 DNA reads TGTGCCAGCATGCCACAGGGGAACACCGGGGAGCTGTTTTTT.

This clonotype was found many times. The chain has TRBV20-1 and TRBJ2-7, with 7 nucleotides matching TRBD1. The CDR3 totals 14 residues. Trimming took 6 bases from V and 3 from J; bases not matched to a gene: 11. Per the germline V gene, CDR1 is DFQATT and CDR2 is SNEGSKA (reference sequence). Here the CDR3 reads CSAPRDSRFYEQYF. CDR3 bases: TGCAGTGCACCCCGGGACAGTCGTTTCTACGAGCAGTACTTC.

This chain links TRBV12-3 or TRBV12-4 with TRBJ2-3; either TRBD1 or TRBD2 may fit D (5 bases each). With 10 bases removed from V and 10 bases from J, the gap between germline ends came to 21 bases. This CDR3 contains 13 residues. The CDR3 sequence: CANSPGRPGSQYF. The CDR3 DNA sequence: TGTGCCAACTCTCCAGGGCGTCCGGGGTCGCAGTATTTT.

This clonotype was seen ten or more times. V gene TRBV4-3 combines with J gene TRBJ2-4; the D call may be TRBD1 or TRBD2 (5 bases each). The CDR3 extends over 17 amino acids. Germline loops: CDR1 LGHNA, CDR2 YSLEER. V was cut by 1 base and J by 0 bases, with 13 bases left in between. In DNA form, the CDR3 reads TGCGCCAGCAGCCAAGCCATGTTGGGGGTAGCCAAAAACATTCAGTACTTC. Protein product: CASSQAMLGVAKNIQYF.

This rearrangement joins TRBV5-4 to TRBJ2-5, with D perhaps matching TRBD2 (5 bases). CDR1 is SGHNT and CDR2 is YYREEE in the germline V gene (reference sequence). CDR3 length equals 17 residues. The V gene lost 3 bases and the J gene lost 1 base, with 19 bases spanning the gap. DNA for the CDR3: TGTGCCAGCAGCTCCGGGATAACCACGTCCGTCCAAGAGACCCAGTACTTC. This translates into CASSSGITTSVQETQYF.

J is TRBJ2-2 and V is TRBV20-1, with 12 positions matching TRBD1. Germline CDR1 is DFQATT and CDR2 is SNEGSKA (reference sequence). This CDR3 is 18 amino acids long. V gave up 3 bases and J gave up 4 bases; unmatched junction bases: 12. The CDR3 DNA reads TGCAGTGCTAGGCAGACTCCCGGGACAGGGGGCGGCACCGGGGAGCTGTTTTTT. Translated, it gives CSARQTPGTGGGTGELFF.

The chain couples TRBV18 to TRBJ2-3, with 8 bases aligning to TRBD2. The junction had 9 bases not matched to a gene; V was cut back by 3 bases and J by 4 bases. The germline gives CDR1 KGHSH, CDR2 LQKENI. CDR3 length: 16 residues. The chain's CDR3 is CASSPLAGSRADTQYF. The CDR3 DNA is TGTGCCAGCTCACCCTTAGCGGGGTCGAGGGCAGATACGCAGTATTTT.

This clonotype occurred many times. The CDR3 coding sequence is TGTGCCAGCAGCTTAGATCGCGAGGGAGCTTTCTTT. It yields the protein CASSLDREGAFF. The chain combines TRBV11-2 with TRBJ1-1; D is uncertain. Germline lookup yields CDR1 SGHAT and CDR2 FQNNGV. The CDR3 length is 12 residues. Between the trimmed V and J ends, which lost 0 bases and 10 bases, there was a span of 9 bases. The full variable domain, with the rest looked up from reference TRBV11-2 and TRBJ1-1, is EAGVAQSPRYKIIEKRQSVAFWCNPISGHATLYWYQQILGQGPKLLIQFQNNGVVDDSQLPKDRFSAERLKGVDSTLKIQPAKLEDSAVYLCASSLDREGAFFGQGTRLTVV.

Ten or more counts support this clonotype. The chain joins TRBV20-1 to TRBJ2-1, with D possibly being TRBD2 (5 bases). CDR1 is DFQATT and CDR2 is SNEGSKA in the germline V gene (reference sequence). Trimming removed 5 bases at V and 0 bases at J, with 17 bases between. The CDR3 totals 16 residues. In nucleotides, the CDR3 is TGCAGTGCTCTCCCTTTGGGGAGTCCCTCCTACAATGAGCAGTTCTTC. Protein product: CSALPLGSPSYNEQFF.

There are many counts of this clonotype. This rearrangement joins TRBV6-1 to TRBJ1-5, with D uncertain. Germline CDR1 is MNHNS and CDR2 is SASEGT. Trimming cost V 6 bases and J 3 bases, with 12 bases left between them. CDR3 size: 14 residues. Here the CDR3 reads CASSLGFFNQPQHF. As DNA, the CDR3 is TGTGCCAGCAGCCTTGGATTCTTCAATCAGCCCCAGCATTTT.

This clonotype was seen repeatedly, ten times or more. The chain joins TRBV2 to TRBJ1-1; D not resolved. CDR3 size: 14 residues. CDR1 is SNHLY and CDR2 is FYNNEI in the germline V gene. V was trimmed by 10 bases and J by 0 bases, leaving 15 bases between them. CDR3 in DNA: TGTGCCACCGGGCAAGGGCAGCTGAACACTGAAGCTTTCTTT. The encoded protein is CATGQGQLNTEAFF.

The CDR3: CASSPRELGQGAQFSETQYF. As DNA, the CDR3 is TGTGCCAGCTCACCCCGTGAACTAGGACAGGGTGCCCAATTTTCGGAGACCCAGTACTTC. The chain is built from TRBV18 and TRBJ2-3; 8 nucleotides line up with TRBD1. Near its end, the DNA agrees better with TRBJ2-5, so the J call may be wrong. The germline gives CDR1 KGHSH, CDR2 LQKENI. The CDR3 is made up of 20 amino acids.

J is TRBJ2-4 and V is TRBV2; the D gene is possibly TRBD2 (6 bases). This CDR3 contains 13 residues. Trimming shortened V by 4 bases and J by 7 bases, and 11 bases separated the two germline ends. The germline V gene encodes CDR1 SNHLY and CDR2 FYNNEI. The CDR3 region has the DNA TGTGCCAGCAGTGGGGCGGGGATCAACATTCAGTACTTC. It is translated as CASSGAGINIQYF.